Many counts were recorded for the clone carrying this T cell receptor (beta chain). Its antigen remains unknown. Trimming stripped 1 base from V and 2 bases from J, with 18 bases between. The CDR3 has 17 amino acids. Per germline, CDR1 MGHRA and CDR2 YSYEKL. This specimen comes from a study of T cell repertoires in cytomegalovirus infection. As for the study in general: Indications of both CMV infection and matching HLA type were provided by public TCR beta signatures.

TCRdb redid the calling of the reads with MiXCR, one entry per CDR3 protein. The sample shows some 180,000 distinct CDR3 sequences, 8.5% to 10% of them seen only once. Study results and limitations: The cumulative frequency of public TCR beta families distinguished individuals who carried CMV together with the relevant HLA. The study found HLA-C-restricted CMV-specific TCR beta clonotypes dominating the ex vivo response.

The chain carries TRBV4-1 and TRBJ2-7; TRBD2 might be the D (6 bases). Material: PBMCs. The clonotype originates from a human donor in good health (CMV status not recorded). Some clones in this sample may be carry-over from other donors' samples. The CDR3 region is CASSQGIAAQKPYEQYF. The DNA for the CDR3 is TGCGCCAGCAGCCAAGGGATAGCGGCACAGAAACCCTACGAGCAGTACTTC.